This T cell receptor beta chain was found in a study of shared clonotypes between healthy human individuals. This clone was observed once. The protocol was immunoSEQ multiplex PCR, while the TCRdb copy is restricted to in-frame clones and leaves out a portion. The repertoire holds 2 million or so clones, with about 95% as singletons. Naive CD8 cells lacked CD45RO, underwent positive selection for CCR7 and left out terminally differentiated effector memory CD45RA+ cells. Sequenced sample: naive CD8+ T cells sorted from blood. This TCR derives from a young man in good health.

This CDR3 is CASSLEQGADTEAFF. In DNA form, the CDR3 reads TGTGCCAGCAGCTTAGAACAGGGGGCAGACACTGAAGCTTTCTTT. The chain has TRBV7-9 and TRBJ1-1, with 9 nucleotides matching TRBD1. This CDR3 is 15 amino acids long. V lost 1 base and J lost 3; bases outside the gene matches: 3. Germline-derived CDR1 and CDR2 are SEHNR and FQNEAQ (reference sequence).